This TCR beta chain was sequenced during a study of blood T cell repertoires in COVID-19. Overall study: Both acute and convalescent COVID-19 samples were obtained from the United States, Italy and Spain. Sources were T cells, B-cell-depleted T cells, or PBMCs; the material itself was cDNA or gDNA.

Per the original data handling: Estimated nucleated cell counts came from reference gene primer amplification. The data were produced by immunoSEQ multiplex PCR, yet TCRdb's version contains in-frame clones alone and is incomplete. V and J calls and clone size are copied from that table; D and trimming were computed from the DNA. In the table there are roughly 220,000 clones, approximately 84% of which are singletons. Sequenced material: peripheral blood. This TCR was recovered from a man older than 75 with acute or convalescent COVID-19.

The CDR3 DNA reads TGTGCCAGCTCACCATCCCGGACAGGCCCACAAGAGACCCAGTACTTC. Translated: CASSPSRTGPQETQYF. V and J are TRBV18 and TRBJ2-5; 7 bases align to TRBD1. Germline CDR1 reads KGHSH; CDR2 reads LQKENI. The V gene end was trimmed by 2 bases and the J gene end by 2 bases; junction bases not matched to a gene: 8. The CDR3 sequence is 16 residues long. Variable domain in full (rest from reference TRBV18 and TRBJ2-5): NAGVMQNPRHLVRRRGQEARLRCSPMKGHSHVYWYRQLPEEGLKFMVYLQKENIIDESGMPKERFSAEFPKEGPSILRIQQVVRGDSAAYFCASSPSRTGPQETQYFGPGTRLLVL.